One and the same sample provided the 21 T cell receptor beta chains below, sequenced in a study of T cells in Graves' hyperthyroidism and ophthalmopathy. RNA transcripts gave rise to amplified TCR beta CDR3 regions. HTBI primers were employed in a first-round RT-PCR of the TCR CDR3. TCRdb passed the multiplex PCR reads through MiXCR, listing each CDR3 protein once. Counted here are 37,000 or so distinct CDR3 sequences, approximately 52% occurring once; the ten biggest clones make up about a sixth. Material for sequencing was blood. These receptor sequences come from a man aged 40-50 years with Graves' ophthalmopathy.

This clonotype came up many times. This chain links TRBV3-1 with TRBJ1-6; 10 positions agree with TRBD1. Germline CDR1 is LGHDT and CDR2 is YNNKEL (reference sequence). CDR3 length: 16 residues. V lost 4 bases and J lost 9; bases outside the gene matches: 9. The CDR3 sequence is CASSRLGTGDPSPLHF. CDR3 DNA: TGTGCCAGCAGCCGCCTAGGGACAGGGGACCCTTCACCCCTCCACTTT. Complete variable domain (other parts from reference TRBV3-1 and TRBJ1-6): DTAVSQTPKYLVTQMGNDKSIKCEQNLGHDTMYWYKQDSKKFLKIMFSYNNKELIINETVPNRFSPKSPDKAHLNLHINSLELGDSAVYFCASSRLGTGDPSPLHFGNGTRLTVT.

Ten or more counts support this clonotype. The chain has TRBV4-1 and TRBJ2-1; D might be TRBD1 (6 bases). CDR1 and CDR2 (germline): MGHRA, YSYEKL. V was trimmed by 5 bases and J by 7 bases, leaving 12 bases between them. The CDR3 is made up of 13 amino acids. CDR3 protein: CASSRAGVNEQFF. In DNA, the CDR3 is TGCGCCAGCAGCAGGGCAGGGGTGAATGAGCAGTTCTTC.

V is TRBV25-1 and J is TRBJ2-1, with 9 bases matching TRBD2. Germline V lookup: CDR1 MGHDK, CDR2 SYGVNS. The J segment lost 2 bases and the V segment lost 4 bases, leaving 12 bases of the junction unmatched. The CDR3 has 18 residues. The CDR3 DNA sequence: TGTGCCAGCAGTGCTAGAGGTCAGACTAGCGGAACCTACAATGAGCAGTTCTTC. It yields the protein CASSARGQTSGTYNEQFF.

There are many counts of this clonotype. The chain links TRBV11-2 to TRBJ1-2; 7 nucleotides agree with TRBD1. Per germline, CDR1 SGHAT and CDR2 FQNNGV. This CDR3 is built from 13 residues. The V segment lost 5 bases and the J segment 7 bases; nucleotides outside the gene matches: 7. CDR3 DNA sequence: TGTGCCAGCAGCCGTGACAGGGCCCGTGGCTACACCTTC. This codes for CASSRDRARGYTF.

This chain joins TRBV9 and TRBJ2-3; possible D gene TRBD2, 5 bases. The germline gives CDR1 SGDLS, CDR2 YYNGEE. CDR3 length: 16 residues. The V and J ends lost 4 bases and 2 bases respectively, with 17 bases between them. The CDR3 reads CASSLIPGMDTDTQYF. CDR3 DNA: TGTGCCAGCAGCCTTATCCCCGGGATGGACACAGATACGCAGTATTTT.

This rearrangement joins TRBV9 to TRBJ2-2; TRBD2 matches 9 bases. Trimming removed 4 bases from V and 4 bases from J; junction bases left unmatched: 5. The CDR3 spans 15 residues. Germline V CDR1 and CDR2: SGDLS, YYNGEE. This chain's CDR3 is CASSRAGGGTGELFF. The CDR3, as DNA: TGTGCCAGCAGCCGAGCGGGAGGCGGCACCGGGGAGCTGTTTTTT.

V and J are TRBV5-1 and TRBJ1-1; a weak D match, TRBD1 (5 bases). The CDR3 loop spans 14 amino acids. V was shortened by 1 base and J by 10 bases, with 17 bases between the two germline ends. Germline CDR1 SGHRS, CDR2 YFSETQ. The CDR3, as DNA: TGCGCCAGCAGCTTGTATCGGAAGCGGGGGGGAGCTTTCTTT. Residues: CASSLYRKRGGAFF.

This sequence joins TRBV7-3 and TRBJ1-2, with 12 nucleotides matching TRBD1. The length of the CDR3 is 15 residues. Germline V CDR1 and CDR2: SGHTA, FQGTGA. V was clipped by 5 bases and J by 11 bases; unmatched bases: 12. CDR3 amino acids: CASSLRDRGQSGYTF. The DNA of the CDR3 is TGTGCCAGCAGCCTCCGGGACAGGGGGCAGTCTGGTTACACCTTC.

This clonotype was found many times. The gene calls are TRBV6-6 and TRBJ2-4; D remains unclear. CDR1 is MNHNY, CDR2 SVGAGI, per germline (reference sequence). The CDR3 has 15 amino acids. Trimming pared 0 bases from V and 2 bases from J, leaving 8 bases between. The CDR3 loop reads CASSYSVGSKNIQYF. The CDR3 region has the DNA TGTGCCAGCAGTTACTCGGTGGGATCCAAAAACATTCAGTACTTC.

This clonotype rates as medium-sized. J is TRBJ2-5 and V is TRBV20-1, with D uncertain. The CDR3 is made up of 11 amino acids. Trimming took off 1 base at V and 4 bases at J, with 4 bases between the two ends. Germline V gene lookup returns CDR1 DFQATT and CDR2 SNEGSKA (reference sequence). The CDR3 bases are TGCAGTGCTAGAGTTGGAGAGACCCAGTACTTC. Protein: CSARVGETQYF.

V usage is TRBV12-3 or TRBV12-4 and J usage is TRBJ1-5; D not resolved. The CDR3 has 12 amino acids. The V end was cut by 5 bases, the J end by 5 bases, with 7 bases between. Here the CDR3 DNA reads TGTGCCAGCAGTCGCCCCGATCAGCCCCAGCATTTT. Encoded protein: CASSRPDQPQHF.

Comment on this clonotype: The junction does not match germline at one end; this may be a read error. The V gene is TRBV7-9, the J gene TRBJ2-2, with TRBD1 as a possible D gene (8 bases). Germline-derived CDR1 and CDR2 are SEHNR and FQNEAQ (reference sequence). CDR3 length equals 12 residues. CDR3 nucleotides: TGTGCCAGCAGCTCCAACAGGGGGGGGCTGTTTTTT. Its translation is CASSSNRGGLFF.

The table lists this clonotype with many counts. In DNA form, the CDR3 reads TGTGCCAGCAGTTTAGGGAGCTCCTACGAGCAGTACTTC. Amino acid sequence: CASSLGSSYEQYF. The chain carries TRBV12-3 or TRBV12-4 and TRBJ2-7; D unresolved. Trimming pared 1 base from V and 0 bases from J, leaving 4 bases between. The CDR3 extends over 13 amino acids.

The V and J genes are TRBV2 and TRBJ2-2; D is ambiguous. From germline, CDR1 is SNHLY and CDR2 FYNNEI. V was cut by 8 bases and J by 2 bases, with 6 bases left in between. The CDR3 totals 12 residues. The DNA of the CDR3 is TGTGCCAGCCTCTTCAACACCGGGGAGCTGTTTTTT. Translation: CASLFNTGELFF.

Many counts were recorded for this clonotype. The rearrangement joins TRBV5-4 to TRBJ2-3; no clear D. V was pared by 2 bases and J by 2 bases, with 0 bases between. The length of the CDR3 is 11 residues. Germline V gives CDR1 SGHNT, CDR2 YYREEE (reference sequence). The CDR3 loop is CASSFTDTQYF. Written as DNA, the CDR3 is TGTGCCAGCAGCTTCACAGATACGCAGTATTTT.

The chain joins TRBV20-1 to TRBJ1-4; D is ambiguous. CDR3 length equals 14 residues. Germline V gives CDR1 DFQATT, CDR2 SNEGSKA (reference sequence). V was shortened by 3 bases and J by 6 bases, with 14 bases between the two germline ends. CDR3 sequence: CSASQRGEDEKLFF. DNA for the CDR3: TGCAGTGCTAGCCAGCGCGGGGAGGATGAAAAACTGTTTTTT.

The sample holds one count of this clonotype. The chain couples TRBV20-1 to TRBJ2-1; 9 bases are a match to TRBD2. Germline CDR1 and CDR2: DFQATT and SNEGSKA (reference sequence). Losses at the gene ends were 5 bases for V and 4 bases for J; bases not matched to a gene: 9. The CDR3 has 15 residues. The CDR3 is CSAWPSGTGYNEQFF. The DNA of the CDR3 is TGCAGTGCTTGGCCTAGCGGGACTGGGTACAATGAGCAGTTCTTC.

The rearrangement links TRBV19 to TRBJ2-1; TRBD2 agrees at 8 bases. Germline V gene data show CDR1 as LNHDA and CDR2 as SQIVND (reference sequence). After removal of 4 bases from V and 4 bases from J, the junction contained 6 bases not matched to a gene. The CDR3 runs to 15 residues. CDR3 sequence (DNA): TGTGCCAGTAGTAATAGCGGGAATGCTTACAATGAGCAGTTCTTC. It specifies CASSNSGNAYNEQFF.

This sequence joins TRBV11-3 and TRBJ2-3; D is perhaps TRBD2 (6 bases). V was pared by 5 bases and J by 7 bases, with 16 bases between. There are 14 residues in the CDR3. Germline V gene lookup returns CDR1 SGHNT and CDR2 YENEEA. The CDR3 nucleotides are TGTGCCAGCAGCCCCGGTGGGAGGTCGTATACGCAGTATTTT. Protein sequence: CASSPGGRSYTQYF.

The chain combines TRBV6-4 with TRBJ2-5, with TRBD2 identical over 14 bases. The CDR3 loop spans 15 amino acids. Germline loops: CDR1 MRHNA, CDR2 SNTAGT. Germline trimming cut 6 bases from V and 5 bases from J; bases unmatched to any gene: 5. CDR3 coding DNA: TGTGCCAGCAGCGGGACTAGCGGGAGTCGGGAGACCCAGTACTTC. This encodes CASSGTSGSRETQYF.

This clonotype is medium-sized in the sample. The DNA for the CDR3 is TGTGCCAGCAGCCTAGATAGCACCGGGGAGCTGTTTTTT. The encoded protein is CASSLDSTGELFF. This chain connects TRBV7-6 to TRBJ2-2; D gene uncertain. Germline V lookup: CDR1 SGHVS, CDR2 FNYEAQ. The CDR3 runs to 13 residues. The germline V and J ends were trimmed by 5 bases and 4 bases, with 8 bases remaining between them.